The present T cell receptor (beta chain) was sequenced within a study of PD-L1 blockade in urothelial cancer. The table lists this clone with a few counts. Synthetically made TCR analog templates were put into each PCR as spikes. Here immunoSEQ multiplex PCR was the method, and the copy in TCRdb shows in-frame clones only, minus some. This sample has 50,000 to 60,000 clones, with about 86% found just once. The CDR3 has 15 residues. This chain joins TRBV21-1 and TRBJ1-5; TRBD1 is the table's D call, not checked against the DNA. TRBV21-1 is classified as a pseudogene. The clonotype comes from a man in his forties or fifties with urothelial cancer. Sequences were derived from PBMCs, sampled around atezolizumab (anti-PD-L1) treatment. CDR3 coding DNA: TGTGCCAGCACCGTACAGGGACACTACAATCAGCCCCAGCATTTT. This sequence encodes CASTVQGHYNQPQHF.